This TCR beta chain was sequenced for a study of cytomegalovirus exposure and HLA in healthy donors (TCRdb year 2017). Turning to the overall study: In an earlier analysis of 587 of the donors, approximately 300 Gb of sequence data and about 110 million unique TCR beta sequences from roughly 190 million T cells were reported. Approximately 300 gigabases of sequencing data and tens of millions of unique TCR sequences were included in an early release covering several hundred HLA-typed donors. Among the approximately 420 genotyped donors, about 83% belonged to the genetic ancestry cluster associated with self-reported Caucasian donors. The study aimed to test whether cataloging public T cell receptors could reveal signatures of past pathogen exposure. The study profiled the T cell repertoires of hundreds of subjects by immunosequencing and related them to cytomegalovirus serostatus. Along with the approximately 670-subject first cohort, a separate validation cohort of about 110 different subjects was used. High-throughput TCR immunosequencing, statistical association of individual TCRs with disease status, and machine learning were combined to predict cytomegalovirus infection status. A later analysis re-analyzed previously published TCR beta repertoires from roughly 630 donors and added high-resolution HLA genotyping to study TCR occurrence patterns. Rather than using new phenotypic data, the later analysis identified candidate immune exposures from TCR beta sequences and from how often those sequences occurred across donors. To decide whether each TCR beta V gene segment behaved as functional or pseudogenic, an earlier analysis of some 600 of the donors relied on high-throughput TCR beta sequencing. Donor age, sex, ethnicity and CMV serostatus were collected together with the repertoire data. Genome-wide SNP genotypes for about three fifths of the 666 donors were used in a later genetic analysis, which treated that subset as a discovery cohort. All discovery cohort repertoires had been generated on a single sequencing platform. Both class I and class II loci were covered by HLA typing, at four-digit resolution. Typing coverage differed by locus: A, B, C, DRB1 and DQB1 were typed in roughly 620-630 donors, DQA1 in about 500, DPA1 in around 610, and DPB1 in just under 480. Because of strong linkage in the cohort, four or five DR-DQ haplotypes were treated as single units for association and clustering. On average, 235,054 unique TCR beta nucleotide sequences were sequenced per donor among a few hundred genotyped donors of the cohort, with roughly 18% of those sequences being non-productive.

Overall results and qualifications from the work: In an earlier analysis of about 540 of the donors, most TCR beta V segments were observed in productive rearrangements about 87% or about 30% of the time, broadly matching IMGT annotations. Because counts were too low, fewer than 20 rarely observed V segments, including chromosome 9 orphons, were excluded from the earlier analysis of 587 of the donors. This cohort had only TCR beta chains sequenced, and the lack of alpha or paired-chain data limited which features could be detected. Because HLA typing was missing for some donors at each locus, association tests included only the typed subset. At a false discovery rate of 0.05, a later analysis linked 16,951 TCR beta sequences to specific HLA alleles. In a later analysis, most CMV-associated TCR beta chains were found to appear HLA-restricted, with HLA associations seemingly driven largely by CMV exposure. The 87-base-pair reads could not distinguish some IMGT-functional V segments, including TRBV6-2 and TRBV6-3, so those segments were excluded. According to the authors, the approach could potentially be generalized to other disease states and immunological phenotypes. Correlated functional status among segregating V segments might be attributable to linkage disequilibrium, but an unknown experimental factor could not be ruled out. In a later genetic analysis, fewer N-insertions in productive TCRs were reported among donors in an Asian-associated ancestry cluster than the roughly 700-donor mean. The sequencing pipeline was judged likely to have produced a cluster of highly shared sequence variants as a technical artifact. The only immune exposure information available for the cohort was CMV serostatus. The presence/absence analyses assumed that sequencing depth was roughly uniform across donors, and that assumption may not be true. When HLA alleles, especially DR and DQ, strongly co-occurred, attributing TCR associations to individual alleles was difficult. V-gene and J-gene trimming of TCR beta chains was associated with a missense DCLRE1C variant in a later genetic analysis, and the association was replicated in an independent cohort. In a later analysis, HLA-associated TCR beta chains were found to be more clonally expanded and to have lower generation probabilities than equally common non-associated chains. Most TCR sequences were observed very rarely across donors, whereas some public TCRs were present in many individuals. A further reported finding was that TCR beta sequences accurately predicted the HLA-A and HLA-B alleles for most subjects in the first cohort. Several of the top co-occurrence clusters appeared to be linked to parvovirus B19, influenza, CMV and Epstein-Barr virus, according to a later analysis. In vitro tests confirmed that three of the cytomegalovirus-associated TCR beta chains recognize cytomegalovirus antigens. According to a later analysis, TCR association rates differed among HLA loci, with DRB1 alleles showing the most associated TCRs and HLA-C alleles showing the fewest. In the study, approximately 160 TCR beta chains were listed as associated with cytomegalovirus. The classifier was reported to diagnose cytomegalovirus status with high specificity and sensitivity in both the original and validation cohorts.

Libraries were built with the immunoSEQ multiplex PCR assay. For the multiplex PCR, a mixture combining 60 forward primers for TCR Vbeta segments and 13 reverse primers for TCR Jbeta segments was used. A multiplex PCR assay on genomic DNA amplified the CDR3 region of rearranged TCR beta genes. Amplified TCR beta libraries were sequenced as 87-base-pair reads on the Illumina HiSeq System. As for how the authors treated the data: In a later analysis, tens of millions of unique TCR beta chains were counted across the approximately 670 repertoires, and roughly 9.9 million of these chains were shared by at least two donors. Raw reads were error-corrected and collapsed into unique sequences by a nearest-neighbor algorithm in which closely related sequences were merged to remove PCR and sequencing errors. CDR3 sequences were aligned to IMGT reference sequences to assign V, D and J gene segments. For a sequence to be retained, at least a six-nucleotide match to both a V gene segment and a J gene segment was required. A rearrangement was called productive if the CDR3 had no stop codons and remained in frame with V and J, and every other rearrangement was called non-productive. Following IMGT convention, CDR3 was defined as the stretch from the second conserved V-encoded cysteine up to the conserved J-encoded phenylalanine. The earlier analysis of about 610 of the donors excluded sequences that lacked an unambiguous match to a single V gene segment. In an earlier analysis of a few hundred of the donors, V segments were called functional above 56.7% productive rearrangements and were called segregating when the between-donor standard deviation exceeded 5%. A statistical classification framework was developed to diagnose cytomegalovirus status using the catalog of TCR beta chain sequences. In a later analysis, V and J genes were assigned by comparing TCR nucleotide sequences against IMGT/GENE-DB human TR gene sequences. A later analysis assigned CDR3 sequences and most-parsimonious VDJ recombination scenarios with the TCRdist pipeline. In a later analysis, each TCR beta chain was defined by its CDR3 amino acid sequence together with its V-gene family, and reads lacking a unique V-gene family were excluded. To address suspected cross-contamination and a sequencing artifact, a later analysis removed roughly 580 highly shared, low-generation-probability nucleotide sequences. In a later analysis, a clonal expansion index for each public chain was calculated from normalized within-repertoire ranks of inferred template counts. In a later analysis, generation probabilities were computed with a VDJ recombination model fitted to out-of-frame rearrangements, and the resulting probabilities were checked against IGoR. In a later analysis, hypergeometric tests were used to score TCR-TCR, TCR-HLA and TCR-CMV co-occurrence, with a repertoire-size bias correction applied to TCR pairs. A later analysis estimated false discovery rates by permuting HLA or CMV assignments 20 times. A later analysis grouped co-occurring TCRs with DBSCAN, adding TCRdist sequence similarity when clustering within HLA-allele-positive subsets. Repertoires with fewer than 30,000 or more than 120,000 public chains, plus five repertoires with anomalous nucleotide sharing, were excluded from co-occurrence clustering. As stored in TCRdb, this immuneACCESS dataset retains in-frame rearrangements with V and J assigned. A fraction of the clones does not appear; measured against another copy, unresolved V genes explain less than half of the discrepancy, and the remainder lacks a known reason. Clone size and V and J calls were adopted from that table, with D and trimming inferred from the DNA. For this sample there are approximately 53,000 clones; more than 60% appear just once. The ten top clones hold less than 3% of the sample.

After removal of 4 bases from V and 8 bases from J, the junction retains 6 bases not matched to a gene. The CDR3, cysteine through phenylalanine, is 14 amino acids long. Only the CDR3 DNA is retained, 42 bases long and in frame from the first base. As encoded in the germline V gene, CDR1 is SGHVS while CDR2 is FNYEAQ. The cohort was made up of approximately 700 healthy bone marrow donors. All cohort members were sampled while nominally healthy, although unrecorded immune exposures were likely present. The donor was CMV seropositive and was included in the group of 300 or so seropositive cohort members. Every donor gave a peripheral blood sample, and the peripheral blood mononuclear cells from that sample were used for TCR beta sequencing. The Qiagen DNeasy Blood Extraction Kit was used to extract genomic DNA from the blood cell samples. A note on this clone: The antigen this receptor binds is unknown. Base-call qualities are not available, and no considerably larger clone is one nucleotide away.

Sequencing was performed on PBMCs. This receptor was identified in a woman aged 35 to 49 in good health and CMV-seropositive. The chain employs TRBV7-6 and TRBJ1-4; 8 bases in between match TRBD1. The DNA is TGTGCCAGCAGCTCGACAGGGGACGGGGAAAAACTGTTTTTT. Its protein product is CASSSTGDGEKLFF.